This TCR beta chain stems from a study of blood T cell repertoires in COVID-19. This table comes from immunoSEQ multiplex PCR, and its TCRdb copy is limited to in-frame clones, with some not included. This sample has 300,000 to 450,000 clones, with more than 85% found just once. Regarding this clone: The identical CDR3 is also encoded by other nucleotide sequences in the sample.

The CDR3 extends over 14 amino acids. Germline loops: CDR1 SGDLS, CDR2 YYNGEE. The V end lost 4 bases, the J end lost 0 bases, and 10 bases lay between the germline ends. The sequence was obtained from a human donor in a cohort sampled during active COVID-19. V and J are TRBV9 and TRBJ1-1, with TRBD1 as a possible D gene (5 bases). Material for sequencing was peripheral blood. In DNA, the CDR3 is TGTGCCAGCAGCCCCCGACAGATGAACACTGAAGCTTTCTTT. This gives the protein CASSPRQMNTEAFF.